These T cell receptor beta chains were read from a single sample in a study of blood T cell repertoires in COVID-19. Method: immunoSEQ multiplex PCR; TCRdb's copy keeps in-frame clones and lacks some. The sample records around 260,000 clones, over 65% being singletons. Sequenced material: peripheral blood. These TCRs come from a man between 60 and 75 years old who had recovered from COVID-19. Each CDR3 is given with its conserved first and last residue. A D gene is named only where the DNA matches it firmly. For some rows the clone size is stated as once, few or many, or as a class when expanded; others skip it.

D gene: .
V gene: TRBV7-9
J gene: TRBJ2-7
clone size: once
CDR3 protein: CASSLVSGQGSYEQYF
CDR3 DNA: TGTGCCAGCAGCTTGGTTAGCGGCCAAGGGTCCTACGAGCAGTACTTC

D gene: TRBD1
V gene: TRBV18
J gene: TRBJ2-2
clone size: .
CDR3 protein: CASSPGTGQTNTGELFF
CDR3 DNA: TGTGCCAGCTCACCAGGCACGGGACAGACGAACACCGGGGAGCTGTTTTTT

D gene: .
V gene: TRBV4-2
J gene: TRBJ1-5
clone size: few
CDR3 protein: CASSQDWAVAGQPQHF
CDR3 DNA: TGTGCCAGCAGCCAAGATTGGGCCGTTGCGGGACAGCCCCAGCATTTT

D gene: TRBD1
V gene: TRBV28
J gene: TRBJ2-6
clone size: .
CDR3 protein: CASSSQTGISGANVLTF
CDR3 DNA: TGTGCCAGCAGCTCCCAGACAGGGATCTCTGGGGCCAACGTCCTGACTTTC

D gene: .
V gene: TRBV19
J gene: TRBJ2-1
clone size: .
CDR3 protein: CASSMAAPPSYNEQFF
CDR3 DNA: TGTGCCAGTAGTATGGCGGCACCCCCCTCCTACAATGAGCAGTTCTTC

D gene: TRBD1
V gene: TRBV11-3
J gene: TRBJ2-3
clone size: .
CDR3 protein: CASSFTGADTQYF
CDR3 DNA: TGTGCCAGCAGCTTTACAGGGGCAGATACGCAGTATTTT

D gene: TRBD2
V gene: TRBV5-1
J gene: TRBJ2-1
clone size: .
CDR3 protein: CASSLTSGRRSYNEQFF
CDR3 DNA: TGCGCCAGCAGCTTGACTAGCGGGAGGAGGTCCTACAATGAGCAGTTCTTC

D gene: .
V gene: TRBV6-4
J gene: TRBJ2-3
clone size: .
CDR3 protein: CASSDSPGTDTQYF
CDR3 DNA: TGTGCCAGCAGTGACTCTCCAGGGACAGATACGCAGTATTTT

D gene: .
V gene: TRBV5-1
J gene: TRBJ2-1
clone size: .
CDR3 protein: CASSFGSNYNEQFF
CDR3 DNA: TGCGCCAGCAGCTTTGGCAGTAACTACAATGAGCAGTTCTTC

D gene: .
V gene: TRBV6-6
J gene: TRBJ2-7
clone size: few
CDR3 protein: CASSSHQQGPYEQYF
CDR3 DNA: TGTGCCAGCAGTTCCCACCAACAGGGACCCTACGAGCAGTACTTC

D gene: TRBD2
V gene: TRBV5-1
J gene: TRBJ2-1
clone size: once
CDR3 protein: CASGLAGNEQFF
CDR3 DNA: TGCGCCAGCGGACTAGCTGGCAATGAGCAGTTCTTC

D gene: TRBD1
V gene: TRBV9
J gene: TRBJ2-3
clone size: .
CDR3 protein: CASSRDRGFTDTQYF
CDR3 DNA: TGTGCCAGCAGCCGGGACAGGGGCTTCACAGATACGCAGTATTTT

D gene: .
V gene: TRBV29-1
J gene: TRBJ1-5
clone size: .
CDR3 protein: CSAREMDQPQHF
CDR3 DNA: TGCAGCGCCCGTGAGATGGATCAGCCCCAGCATTTT

D gene: TRBD2
V gene: TRBV9
J gene: TRBJ2-3
clone size: once
CDR3 protein: CASSGTSGGASDTQYF
CDR3 DNA: TGTGCCAGCAGCGGTACTAGCGGGGGGGCCTCAGATACGCAGTATTTT

D gene: .
V gene: TRBV7-2
J gene: TRBJ1-5
clone size: .
CDR3 protein: CASSLGHSNQPQHF
CDR3 DNA: TGTGCCAGCAGCTTAGGACACAGCAATCAGCCCCAGCATTTT

D gene: .
V gene: TRBV5-4
J gene: TRBJ1-4
clone size: .
CDR3 protein: CASSRSGGFNEKLFF
CDR3 DNA: TGTGCCAGCAGCCGGTCGGGGGGATTTAATGAAAAACTGTTTTTT

D gene: TRBD1
V gene: TRBV5-5
J gene: TRBJ1-5
clone size: .
CDR3 protein: CASSAQGEQPQHF
CDR3 DNA: TGTGCCAGCAGCGCGCAGGGGGAGCAGCCCCAGCATTTT

D gene: .
V gene: TRBV11-2
J gene: TRBJ2-7
clone size: .
CDR3 protein: CASSSPRGRRHEQYF
CDR3 DNA: TGTGCCAGCAGCTCGCCCAGGGGCCGGCGCCACGAGCAGTACTTC

D gene: TRBD2
V gene: TRBV5-1
J gene: TRBJ2-2
clone size: .
CDR3 protein: CASSREGFAGELFF
CDR3 DNA: TGCGCCAGCAGCCGGGAGGGGTTCGCCGGGGAGCTGTTTTTT

D gene: .
V gene: TRBV19
J gene: TRBJ1-4
clone size: .
CDR3 protein: CASMGPGELFF
CDR3 DNA: TGTGCCAGTATGGGTCCAGGGGAACTGTTTTTT

D gene: .
V gene: TRBV6-6
J gene: TRBJ2-2
clone size: .
CDR3 protein: CASRGDTGELFF
CDR3 DNA: TGTGCCAGCAGGGGAGACACCGGGGAGCTGTTTTTT

D gene: .
V gene: TRBV5-5
J gene: TRBJ1-1
clone size: .
CDR3 protein: CASSLGLPRGTEAFF
CDR3 DNA: TGTGCCAGCAGCTTGGGACTCCCTCGAGGGACTGAAGCTTTCTTT

D gene: TRBD2
V gene: TRBV6-5
J gene: TRBJ2-5
clone size: .
CDR3 protein: CASSYSRAGRQETQYF
CDR3 DNA: TGTGCCAGCAGTTACTCGAGAGCGGGGAGGCAAGAGACCCAGTACTTC

D gene: .
V gene: TRBV7-3
J gene: TRBJ2-1
clone size: .
CDR3 protein: CASSSRLVYNEQFF
CDR3 DNA: TGTGCCAGCAGCTCAAGACTAGTCTACAATGAGCAGTTCTTC

D gene: .
V gene: TRBV7-8
J gene: TRBJ2-5
clone size: .
CDR3 protein: CASSNNNPGIQETQYF
CDR3 DNA: TGTGCCAGCAGCAATAACAATCCGGGGATACAAGAGACCCAGTACTTC

D gene: TRBD1
V gene: TRBV5-1
J gene: TRBJ1-6
clone size: .
CDR3 protein: CASSTTGQSDSPLHF
CDR3 DNA: TGCGCCAGCAGCACCACGGGACAGTCCGACTCACCCCTCCACTTT

D gene: .
V gene: TRBV19
J gene: TRBJ2-1
clone size: .
CDR3 protein: CASSMSVYNEQFF
CDR3 DNA: TGTGCCAGTAGTATGTCAGTGTACAATGAGCAGTTCTTC

D gene: TRBD2
V gene: TRBV2
J gene: TRBJ2-3
clone size: once
CDR3 protein: CASSDGLASSTDTQYF
CDR3 DNA: TGTGCCAGCAGCGACGGACTAGCGAGTAGCACAGATACGCAGTATTTT

D gene: TRBD2
V gene: TRBV15
J gene: TRBJ2-1
clone size: .
CDR3 protein: CATSSAVWGSGNYNEQFF
CDR3 DNA: TGTGCCACCAGCAGTGCCGTTTGGGGTAGCGGGAACTACAATGAGCAGTTCTTC

D gene: .
V gene: TRBV30
J gene: TRBJ2-2
clone size: .
CDR3 protein: CAWAPLGGNTGELFF
CDR3 DNA: TGTGCCTGGGCCCCCTTGGGGGGGAACACCGGGGAGCTGTTTTTT

D gene: .
V gene: TRBV5-1
J gene: TRBJ1-1
clone size: .
CDR3 protein: CASSLATGGNTEAFF
CDR3 DNA: TGCGCCAGCAGCTTGGCCACGGGGGGGAACACTGAAGCTTTCTTT

D gene: TRBD1
V gene: TRBV29-1
J gene: TRBJ1-2
clone size: .
CDR3 protein: CSVASGQGGYGYTF
CDR3 DNA: TGCAGCGTTGCCTCGGGACAGGGAGGCTATGGCTACACCTTC

D gene: TRBD2
V gene: TRBV5-1
J gene: TRBJ2-1
clone size: .
CDR3 protein: CASSSFQAGETEQFF
CDR3 DNA: TGCGCCAGCAGCTCCTTTCAAGCGGGGGAGACTGAGCAGTTCTTC

D gene: TRBD1
V gene: TRBV28
J gene: TRBJ1-6
clone size: .
CDR3 protein: CASTQYSPGQGTSALHF
CDR3 DNA: TGTGCCAGCACTCAATATTCCCCGGGACAGGGGACCTCCGCCCTCCACTTT

D gene: .
V gene: TRBV24-1
J gene: TRBJ2-4
clone size: .
CDR3 protein: CATSEQGVGPKNIQYF
CDR3 DNA: TGTGCCACCAGTGAACAGGGAGTAGGACCCAAAAACATTCAGTACTTC

D gene: .
V gene: TRBV5-1
J gene: TRBJ1-1
clone size: .
CDR3 protein: CASSLTVNTEAFF
CDR3 DNA: TGCGCCAGCAGCTTGACAGTGAACACTGAAGCTTTCTTT

D gene: .
V gene: TRBV11-3
J gene: TRBJ2-2
clone size: .
CDR3 protein: CASRRDTGELFF
CDR3 DNA: TGTGCCAGCAGAAGAGACACCGGGGAGCTGTTTTTT

D gene: .
V gene: TRBV18
J gene: TRBJ2-1
clone size: .
CDR3 protein: CASSPTLVVYNEQFF
CDR3 DNA: TGTGCCAGCTCACCCACGCTAGTGGTCTACAATGAGCAGTTCTTC

D gene: .
V gene: TRBV7-9
J gene: TRBJ1-4
clone size: .
CDR3 protein: CASSPQGGTNEKLFF
CDR3 DNA: TGTGCCAGCAGCCCTCAGGGAGGGACAAATGAAAAACTGTTTTTT

D gene: .
V gene: TRBV6-1
J gene: TRBJ1-4
clone size: .
CDR3 protein: CASSEGQNPYEKLFF
CDR3 DNA: TGTGCCAGCAGTGAAGGGCAGAATCCATATGAAAAACTGTTTTTT

D gene: .
V gene: TRBV6-5
J gene: TRBJ1-3
clone size: .
CDR3 protein: CASQGNTIYF
CDR3 DNA: TGTGCCAGCCAAGGAAACACCATATATTTT

D gene: TRBD2
V gene: TRBV24-1
J gene: TRBJ2-1
clone size: .
CDR3 protein: CATSEPGTSGGQFF
CDR3 DNA: TGTGCCACCAGTGAGCCAGGGACTAGCGGGGGGCAGTTCTTC

D gene: .
V gene: TRBV7-8
J gene: TRBJ2-1
clone size: .
CDR3 protein: CASSSRWGDNEQFF
CDR3 DNA: TGTGCCAGCAGCTCCAGGTGGGGCGACAATGAGCAGTTCTTC

D gene: TRBD1
V gene: TRBV19
J gene: TRBJ1-1
clone size: once
CDR3 protein: CASSFKTGGTEAFF
CDR3 DNA: TGTGCCAGTAGTTTTAAGACAGGGGGAACTGAAGCTTTCTTT

D gene: .
V gene: TRBV12-5
J gene: TRBJ1-5
clone size: few
CDR3 protein: CASGPVGGRKAQHF
CDR3 DNA: TGTGCTAGTGGGCCTGTCGGGGGTAGGAAGGCCCAGCATTTT

D gene: .
V gene: TRBV2
J gene: TRBJ1-5
clone size: .
CDR3 protein: CASSELHYSNQPQHF
CDR3 DNA: TGTGCCAGCAGTGAATTACACTATAGCAATCAGCCCCAGCATTTT

D gene: TRBD1
V gene: TRBV7-9
J gene: TRBJ2-3
clone size: .
CDR3 protein: CASSLQGAPDTQYF
CDR3 DNA: TGTGCCAGCAGCTTACAGGGGGCCCCAGATACGCAGTATTTT

D gene: TRBD1
V gene: TRBV6-1
J gene: TRBJ1-6
clone size: .
CDR3 protein: CASSELDRGGSPLHF
CDR3 DNA: TGTGCCAGCAGTGAATTGGACAGGGGGGGATCACCCCTCCACTTT

D gene: .
V gene: TRBV19
J gene: TRBJ1-5
clone size: .
CDR3 protein: CASSIPEFRRINQPQHF
CDR3 DNA: TGTGCCAGTAGTATCCCTGAGTTTAGGCGGATCAATCAGCCCCAGCATTTT

D gene: .
V gene: TRBV7-6
J gene: TRBJ1-1
clone size: .
CDR3 protein: CASSPDTGLLNTEAFF
CDR3 DNA: TGTGCCAGCAGCCCAGACACGGGACTGCTGAACACTGAAGCTTTCTTT

D gene: .
V gene: TRBV5-1
J gene: TRBJ2-1
clone size: .
CDR3 protein: CASSLGGDEQFF
CDR3 DNA: TGCGCCAGCAGCTTGGGGGGAGATGAGCAGTTCTTC

D gene: .
V gene: TRBV5-1
J gene: TRBJ1-4
clone size: .
CDR3 protein: CASSRDKVNEKLFF
CDR3 DNA: TGCGCCAGCAGCCGGGACAAAGTAAACGAAAAACTGTTTTTT

D gene: TRBD2
V gene: TRBV5-6
J gene: TRBJ2-7
clone size: .
CDR3 protein: CASSQTSAPTYEQYF
CDR3 DNA: TGTGCCAGCAGCCAAACTAGCGCGCCGACCTACGAGCAGTACTTC

D gene: TRBD1
V gene: TRBV28
J gene: TRBJ2-5
clone size: .
CDR3 protein: CASSIQGSKETQYF
CDR3 DNA: TGTGCCAGCAGTATACAGGGGTCTAAAGAGACCCAGTACTTC

D gene: .
V gene: TRBV15
J gene: TRBJ2-7
clone size: .
CDR3 protein: CATSTGIGQYF
CDR3 DNA: TGTGCCACCAGCACAGGCATAGGGCAGTACTTC

D gene: .
V gene: TRBV27
J gene: TRBJ1-2
clone size: once
CDR3 protein: CASSLKGGGNYGYTF
CDR3 DNA: TGTGCCAGCAGTTTAAAGGGAGGTGGTAACTATGGCTACACCTTC

D gene: TRBD1
V gene: TRBV5-1
J gene: TRBJ1-6
clone size: few
CDR3 protein: CASRMGQDHSPLHF
CDR3 DNA: TGCGCCAGCAGAATGGGACAGGATCATTCACCCCTCCACTTT